The next 27 T cell receptor beta chains were all read from a single sample in a study of cytomegalovirus exposure and HLA in healthy donors. PCR used 60 Vbeta primers and 13 Jbeta primers. Using immunoSEQ multiplex PCR, the repertoire was profiled, and TCRdb retains in-frame clones only, with some absent. Of about 120,000 clones listed, around 60% were seen once; the top ten hold just under 9.5%. Sequenced input: PBMCs. These receptors were obtained from a woman aged 35 to 49 in good health and CMV-seropositive.

This sequence joins TRBV4-1 and TRBJ2-1, with 9 bases that match TRBD2. V gave up 0 bases and J gave up 5 bases; unmatched junction bases: 5. In germline, CDR1 is MGHRA, CDR2 YSYEKL. CDR3 size: 16 residues. The chain's CDR3 is CASSQDPRLADNEQFF. The DNA of the CDR3 is TGCGCCAGCAGCCAAGATCCAAGACTAGCGGACAATGAGCAGTTCTTC.

This clone occurred a few times. The V and J genes are TRBV29-1 and TRBJ2-7, with 9 bases matching TRBD1. This CDR3 is built from 14 residues. The germline CDR1 and CDR2 sequences are SQVTM and ANQGSEA. The J segment lost 6 bases and the V segment lost 6 bases, leaving 12 bases of the junction unmatched. CDR3 residues: CSVQPGQGGREQYF. CDR3 nucleotide sequence: TGCAGCGTCCAACCGGGACAGGGAGGGCGCGAGCAGTACTTC.

V gene TRBV5-1 combines with J gene TRBJ1-1; 9 bases agree with TRBD1. Germline V gives CDR1 SGHRS, CDR2 YFSETQ. This CDR3 spans 15 amino acids. The ends lost 6 bases at V and 5 bases at J; junction bases unmatched: 11. CDR3 sequence: CASIGQGREWTEAFF. DNA for the CDR3: TGCGCCAGCATCGGACAGGGGAGGGAATGGACTGAAGCTTTCTTT.

V usage is TRBV18 and J usage is TRBJ2-2; D is unresolved. Germline lookup yields CDR1 KGHSH and CDR2 LQKENI. The V gene lost 3 bases and the J gene lost 0 bases, with 8 bases spanning the gap. The CDR3 is made up of 15 amino acids. CDR3 protein: CASSPYSSNTGELFF. CDR3 nucleotides: TGTGCCAGCTCACCCTACTCCTCGAACACCGGGGAGCTGTTTTTT.

This rearrangement joins TRBV7-3 to TRBJ1-5; D remains unclear. The CDR3 has 13 amino acids. V gave up 2 bases and J gave up 2 bases, with 4 bases separating them. CDR1 and CDR2 from the germline V gene are SGHTA and FQGTGA. DNA of the CDR3: TGTGCCAGCAGCTTACAGGGCAATCAGCCCCAGCATTTT. Residues: CASSLQGNQPQHF.

In DNA, the CDR3 is TGTGCCATCGGAGCGCTCGAGCAGTACTTC. Protein product: CAIGALEQYF. The gene calls are TRBV2 and TRBJ2-7; D not certain. Deletions cut 10 bases from V and 6 bases from J, with 10 bases between. This CDR3 comprises 10 residues. Germline V gives CDR1 SNHLY, CDR2 FYNNEI. Filled out from reference TRBV2 and TRBJ2-7, the complete variable domain reads EPEVTQTPSHQVTQMGQEVILRCVPISNHLYFYWYRQILGQKVEFLVSFYNNEISEKSEIFDDQFSVERPDGSNFTLKIRSTKLEDSAMYFCAIGALEQYFGPGTRLTVT.

The J gene is TRBJ2-1, the V gene TRBV11-2, with 8 nucleotides matching TRBD2. The CDR3 is 16 amino acids. From germline, CDR1 is SGHAT and CDR2 FQNNGV. The V gene end was trimmed by 7 bases and the J gene end by 3 bases; junction bases not matched to a gene: 11. In nucleotides, the CDR3 is TGTGCCAGCATGCGCCTAAAAGCGGGGGTCTACAATGAGCAGTTCTTC. Amino acid sequence: CASMRLKAGVYNEQFF. The whole variable domain, remainder taken from reference TRBV11-2 and TRBJ2-1, is EAGVAQSPRYKIIEKRQSVAFWCNPISGHATLYWYQQILGQGPKLLIQFQNNGVVDDSQLPKDRFSAERLKGVDSTLKIQPAKLEDSAVYLCASMRLKAGVYNEQFFGPGTRLTVL.

V gene TRBV6-5 combines with J gene TRBJ2-1, with 7 bases identical to TRBD1. In germline, CDR1 is MNHEY, CDR2 SVGAGI. V lost 2 bases and J lost 6; bases outside the gene matches: 4. The CDR3 covers 14 residues. For the CDR3, the DNA is TGTGCCAGCAGTTACCCCGACAGGGTCAATGAGCAGTTCTTC. The encoded protein is CASSYPDRVNEQFF.

Points on this clone: The sample carries other DNA sequences with the same CDR3. This chain uses TRBV28 with TRBJ1-1, with D perhaps TRBD1 (6 bases). Germline V gene sequence: CDR1 MDHEN, CDR2 SYDVKM. The CDR3 is 13 residues long. Trimming cost V 6 bases and J 2 bases, with 10 bases left between them. CDR3 DNA: TGTGCCAGCAGCACGGGACAAAACACTGAAGCTTTCTTT. Encoded protein: CASSTGQNTEAFF. Together with reference TRBV28 and TRBJ1-1, the CDR3 gives the full variable domain: DVKVTQSSRYLVKRTGEKVFLECVQDMDHENMFWYRQDPGLGLRLIYFSYDVKMKEKGDIPEGYSVSREKKERFSLILESASTNQTSMYLCASSTGQNTEAFFGQGTRLTVV.

This chain links TRBV18 with TRBJ2-3; 7 nucleotides align to TRBD2. Germline lookup yields CDR1 KGHSH and CDR2 LQKENI. Trimming took 2 bases from V and 2 from J; bases not matched to a gene: 16. CDR3 size: 19 residues. In DNA, the CDR3 is TGTGCCAGCTCACCAGTTCCGGCGGGAGCAGAGGTCTACACAGATACGCAGTATTTT. This codes for CASSPVPAGAEVYTDTQYF.

The J gene is TRBJ2-7, the V gene TRBV5-1; 12 bases align to TRBD1. Germline trimming cut 4 bases from V and 4 bases from J; bases unmatched to any gene: 15. The CDR3 runs to 18 residues. Per the germline V gene, CDR1 is SGHRS and CDR2 is YFSETQ. The CDR3 loop is CASSTMKGQGAPKYEQYF. CDR3 DNA sequence: TGCGCCAGCAGCACGATGAAGGGACAGGGGGCGCCTAAGTACGAGCAGTACTTC.

This clone was detected a few times. The chain combines TRBV7-8 with TRBJ2-2, with 9 bases matching TRBD2. The germline gives CDR1 SGHVS, CDR2 FQNEAQ. Trimming cost V 4 bases and J 1 base; bases outside gene matches: 10. This CDR3 has 18 residues. The CDR3 here is CASSSDRWTSVNTGELFF. CDR3 DNA: TGTGCCAGCAGCTCAGATCGATGGACTAGCGTGAACACCGGGGAGCTGTTTTTT.

This clone appeared a single time. The chain employs TRBV6-4 and TRBJ2-3; TRBD2 is a possible D gene (6 bases). V lost 3 bases, J lost 7 bases, and 11 bases lay in between. CDR3 length: 13 amino acids. CDR1 and CDR2 (germline): MRHNA, SNTAGT. CDR3: CASSESGVHTQYF. The DNA for the CDR3 is TGTGCCAGCAGTGAATCGGGGGTGCATACGCAGTATTTT.

This chain joins TRBV11-2 and TRBJ2-2; 9 nucleotides align to TRBD2. V was clipped by 5 bases and J by 0 bases; unmatched bases: 4. Germline CDR1 is SGHAT and CDR2 is FQNNGV. The length of the CDR3 is 16 residues. CDR3 region: CASSPAGGPNTGELFF. The CDR3 DNA is TGTGCCAGCAGCCCCGCGGGGGGGCCGAACACCGGGGAGCTGTTTTTT.

This clone occurred once. The chain has TRBV18 and TRBJ1-5, with 7 bases matching TRBD1. The ends lost 3 bases at V and 0 bases at J; junction bases unmatched: 5. This CDR3 has 16 amino acids. The germline CDR1 and CDR2 sequences are KGHSH and LQKENI. CDR3 sequence (DNA): TGTGCCAGCTCACCCAACACAGGGGATAGCAATCAGCCCCAGCATTTT. Its protein product is CASSPNTGDSNQPQHF. The full variable domain, in which reference TRBV18 and TRBJ1-5 provide the parts outside the CDR3, is NAGVMQNPRHLVRRRGQEARLRCSPMKGHSHVYWYRQLPEEGLKFMVYLQKENIIDESGMPKERFSAEFPKEGPSILRIQQVVRGDSAAYFCASSPNTGDSNQPQHFGDGTRLSIL.

The rearrangement uses TRBV15 and TRBJ2-5; D possibly corresponds to TRBD1 (5 bases). From germline, CDR1 is LNHNV and CDR2 YYDKDF (reference sequence). The V end lost 8 bases, the J end lost 4 bases, and 8 bases lay between the germline ends. The CDR3 totals 11 residues. The CDR3: CATQRGETQYF. The CDR3 nucleotides read TGTGCCACCCAAAGGGGAGAGACCCAGTACTTC.

This clone was detected a few times. This chain connects TRBV4-1 to TRBJ2-3; TRBD2 agrees at 7 bases. The CDR3 extends over 14 amino acids. The ends lost 3 bases at V and 6 bases at J; junction bases unmatched: 6. CDR1 is MGHRA, CDR2 YSYEKL, per germline. The CDR3 DNA sequence: TGCGCCAGCAGCCATGTTACTAGCGCTGATACGCAGTATTTT. It is translated as CASSHVTSADTQYF.

The V gene is TRBV5-4, the J gene TRBJ2-1, with TRBD1 matching over 11 bases. The junction had 16 bases not matched to a gene; V was cut back by 5 bases and J by 12 bases. The germline gives CDR1 SGHNT, CDR2 YYREEE (reference sequence). The CDR3 extends over 16 amino acids. The CDR3 here is CASSRGGTGGNEGQFF. CDR3 nucleotides: TGTGCCAGCAGTCGGGGGGGGACAGGGGGGAATGAAGGGCAGTTCTTC.

The rearrangement uses TRBV9 and TRBJ1-4, with a possible D match to TRBD1 (5 bases). Germline CDR1 reads SGDLS; CDR2 reads YYNGEE. V was cut by 4 bases and J by 5 bases, with 15 bases left in between. This CDR3 spans 15 amino acids. CDR3 sequence reads: CASSTLGGRNEKLFF. CDR3 coding DNA: TGTGCCAGCAGCACCCTCGGGGGGAGAAATGAAAAACTGTTTTTT.

The chain has TRBV6-5 and TRBJ2-5, with 7 bases lining up with TRBD2. The tail of the sequence fits TRBJ2-7 better, so the J call may be wrong. The CDR3 runs 12 residues. Germline CDR1 MNHEY, CDR2 SVGAGI. The CDR3, as DNA: TGTGCCAGCAGGCCTAGCGGCTACGAGCAGTACTTC. The encoded protein is CASRPSGYEQYF.

V is TRBV27 and J is TRBJ2-3; tentative D call: TRBD1 (5 bases). V gave up 8 bases and J gave up 3 bases, with 18 bases separating them. The germline CDR1 and CDR2 sequences are MNHEY and SMNVEV (reference sequence). This CDR3 contains 15 residues. In nucleotides, the CDR3 is TGTGCCAGCTGTCCCAGGGTTATACAAACAGATACGCAGTATTTT. Amino acids: CASCPRVIQTDTQYF.

The J gene is TRBJ2-1, the V gene TRBV28; the match to TRBD1 covers 11 bases. CDR1 and CDR2 (germline): MDHEN, SYDVKM. Unmatched junction bases numbered 12, after V lost 3 bases and J lost 8 bases. The CDR3 runs to 17 residues. CDR3 sequence: CASSFSAPGQGGDEQFF. CDR3 in DNA: TGTGCCAGCAGTTTCTCCGCTCCGGGACAGGGGGGTGATGAGCAGTTCTTC.

The chain combines TRBV7-2 with TRBJ2-7; possible D gene TRBD1, 5 bases. Germline-derived CDR1 and CDR2 are SGHTA and FQGNSA. The germline V and J ends were trimmed by 1 base and 2 bases, with 18 bases remaining between them. The CDR3 sequence is 17 residues long. The CDR3 region is CASSLVVRQGNPYEQYF. Written as DNA, the CDR3 is TGTGCCAGCAGCTTAGTAGTAAGGCAGGGAAACCCCTACGAGCAGTACTTC.

Here the CDR3 DNA reads TGTGCCAGCAGTGAAATGAGGGTGATGTACGACACCGGGGAGCTGTTTTTT. It codes for CASSEMRVMYDTGELFF. This chain joins TRBV4-2 and TRBJ2-2, with a tentative D call TRBD2 (5 bases). Germline V gives CDR1 LGHNA, CDR2 YNFKEQ. V was trimmed by 6 bases and J by 3 bases, leaving 20 bases between them. The CDR3 covers 17 residues.

The V and J genes are TRBV7-8 and TRBJ2-5; maybe TRBD1 (6 bases). The CDR3 loop spans 15 amino acids. Germline V gene sequence: CDR1 SGHVS, CDR2 FQNEAQ. Between the trimmed V and J ends, which lost 5 bases and 3 bases, there was a span of 16 bases. CDR3: CASSAHRDTKETQYF. The CDR3, as DNA: TGTGCCAGCAGCGCGCACCGGGACACAAAAGAGACCCAGTACTTC. The variable domain in full, with the rest retrieved from reference TRBV7-8 and TRBJ2-5, is GAGVSQSPRYKVAKRGQDVALRCDPISGHVSLFWYQQALGQGPEFLTYFQNEAQLDKSGLPSDRFFAERPEGSVSTLKIQRTQQEDSAVYLCASSAHRDTKETQYFGPGTRLLVL.

This clone turned up a few times. The chain recombines TRBV28 with TRBJ1-5; 7 bases match TRBD1. The CDR3 is 15 residues long. The germline V gene encodes CDR1 MDHEN and CDR2 SYDVKM. Trimming at V came to 2 bases and at J to 6 bases, leaving 7 bases not matched to a gene. CDR3 amino acids: CASSLGDRASQPQHF. CDR3 DNA: TGTGCCAGCAGTTTAGGAGACAGGGCCTCTCAGCCCCAGCATTTT.

The chain links TRBV7-9 to TRBJ2-1, with no clear D. CDR1 is SEHNR and CDR2 is FQNEAQ in the germline V gene (reference sequence). The CDR3 runs to 11 residues. V was trimmed by 2 bases and J by 8 bases, leaving 4 bases between them. Here the CDR3 reads CASSLYDEQFF. The DNA of the CDR3 is TGTGCCAGCAGCTTATATGATGAGCAGTTCTTC.